This entry describes one TCR beta chain. Its antigen is undetermined. The CDR3 covers 13 residues. Germline V gene lookup returns CDR1 SQVTM and CDR2 ANQGSEA. These data are taken from a study of T cells expressing NK-cell markers. Study-wide background: HCMV seropositivity marked seven of the eight sequenced donors; one was seronegative.

TCRdb re-called the 5' RACE reads and gives one entry per CDR3 protein, without DNA. The sample table includes some 390,000 distinct CDR3 sequences. Study-wide points: The study found dominant NKG2C+ clonotypes at about 1.0-7.5% of CD8+ T cells in roughly six donors.

Material for sequencing was blood T cells: a sorted CD56 or NKG2C T cell subset, CD4+ or CD8+ T cells, or bulk PBMC T cells (not recorded which). The chain links TRBV29-1 to TRBJ1-2; the D call of TRBD1 rests on TCRdb alone, since no DNA is present to check it. This receptor was identified in a woman aged 50 to 60 in good health. The CDR3 spells CSAQGPGSQGYTF.